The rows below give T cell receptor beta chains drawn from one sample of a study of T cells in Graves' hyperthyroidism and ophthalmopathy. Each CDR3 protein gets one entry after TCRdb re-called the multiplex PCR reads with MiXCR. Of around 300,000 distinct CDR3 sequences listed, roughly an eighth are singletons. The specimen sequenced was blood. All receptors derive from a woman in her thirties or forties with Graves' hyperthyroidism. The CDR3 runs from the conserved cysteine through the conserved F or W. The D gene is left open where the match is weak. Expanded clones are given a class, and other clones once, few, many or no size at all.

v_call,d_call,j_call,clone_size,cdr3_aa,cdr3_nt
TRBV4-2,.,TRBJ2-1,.,CASSQDSVTYINEQFF,TGTGCCAGCAGCCAAGATTCGGTCACTTATATCAATGAGCAGTTCTTC
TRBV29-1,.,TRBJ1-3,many,CSVDESTGRLSGNTIYF,TGCAGCGTTGATGAGTCGACAGGCCGCCTCTCTGGAAACACCATATATTTT
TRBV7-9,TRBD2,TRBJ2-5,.,CASSLSGRASGANYF,TGTGCCAGCAGTTTGAGCGGGAGGGCGAGTGGGGCAAACTACTTC
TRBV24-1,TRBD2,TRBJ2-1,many,CATSDMLAGNEQFF,TGTGCCACCAGTGATATGCTAGCGGGCAATGAGCAGTTCTTC
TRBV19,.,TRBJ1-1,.,CASSSPGGDEAFF,TGTGCCAGTAGTTCCCCCGGTGGTGATGAAGCTTTCTTT
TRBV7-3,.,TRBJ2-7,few,CASSLSRHEQYF,TGTGCCAGCAGCTTGAGCCGGCACGAGCAGTACTTC
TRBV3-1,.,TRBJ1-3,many,CASSHGFSGNTIYF,TGTGCCAGCAGCCACGGTTTCTCTGGAAACACCATATATTTT
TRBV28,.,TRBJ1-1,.,CASSGREGRMNTEAFF,TGTGCCAGCAGTGGGAGGGAGGGGAGGATGAACACTGAAGCTTTCTTT
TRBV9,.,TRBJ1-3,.,CASSPSGAGVDSGNTIYF,TGTGCCAGCAGCCCCTCCGGGGCAGGCGTTGATTCTGGAAACACCATATATTTT
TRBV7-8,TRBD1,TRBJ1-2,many,CASSLDRGLPYGYTF,TGTGCCAGCAGCCTGGACAGGGGCCTTCCTTATGGCTACACCTTC
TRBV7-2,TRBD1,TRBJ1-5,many,CASSPTGTGSQPQHF,TGTGCCAGCAGCCCAACCGGGACAGGTTCTCAGCCCCAGCATTTT
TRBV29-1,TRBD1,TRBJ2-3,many,CSVGTGWIDTQYF,TGCAGCGTTGGGACAGGGTGGATAGATACGCAGTATTTT
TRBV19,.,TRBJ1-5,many,CASSVRGERRPQHF,TGTGCCAGTAGTGTCCGGGGGGAGCGGAGGCCCCAGCATTTT
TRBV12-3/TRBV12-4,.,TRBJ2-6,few,CASSLVNPTLSGANVLTF,TGTGCCAGCAGTTTGGTAAACCCTACCCTCTCTGGGGCCAACGTCCTGACTTTC
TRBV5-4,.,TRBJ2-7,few,CASSPQPEPGEQYF,TGTGCCAGCAGCCCCCAGCCGGAGCCCGGGGAGCAGTACTTC
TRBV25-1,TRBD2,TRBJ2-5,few,CASSELREGRQETQYF,TGTGCCAGCAGTGAATTGCGGGAGGGCCGCCAAGAGACCCAGTACTTC
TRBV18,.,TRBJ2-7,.,CASSPVAGTYEQYF,TGTGCCAGCTCACCGGTCGCAGGGACCTACGAGCAGTACTTC
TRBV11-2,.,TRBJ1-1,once,CASSLARVEAFF,TGTGCCAGCAGCTTAGCAAGGGTCGAAGCTTTCTTT
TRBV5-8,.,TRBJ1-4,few,CASSLVAATNEKLFF,TGTGCCAGCAGCTTGGTGGCTGCAACTAATGAAAAACTGTTTTTT
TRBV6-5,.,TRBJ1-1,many,CASSYSSPWNTEAFF,TGTGCCAGCAGTTACTCGAGCCCTTGGAACACTGAAGCTTTCTTT
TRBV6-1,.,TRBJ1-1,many,CASRLTDQNTEAFF,TGTGCCAGCCGGCTGACAGATCAGAACACTGAAGCTTTCTTT
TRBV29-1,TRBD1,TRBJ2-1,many,CSVEDPDRDLNNEQFF,TGCAGCGTTGAAGATCCAGACAGGGATCTTAACAATGAGCAGTTCTTC
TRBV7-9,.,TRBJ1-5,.,CASSWTDHPQHF,TGTGCCAGCAGTTGGACCGATCACCCCCAGCATTTT
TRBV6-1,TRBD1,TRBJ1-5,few,CASSPGQGANQPQHF,TGTGCCAGCAGCCCCGGACAGGGAGCAAATCAGCCCCAGCATTTT